These 24 T cell receptor beta chains share one sample of origin, sequenced in a study of vaccination effects on CD4 cells after COVID-19. For these TCRs, the target antigens are not known. Assay used: immunoSEQ multiplex PCR; TCRdb lists only in-frame clones, some missing. This table holds some 63,000 clones, 70% to 85% found once. Subsequent to less than eleven days of culture, CD4+ T cells were isolated. Sequences were derived from CD4+ T cells from PBMCs cultured without peptide, sampled before COVID-19 vaccination. The receptors here all came from a human donor who had a prior SARS-CoV-2 infection.

This clone was seen more than once but under ten times. The chain combines TRBV7-2 with TRBJ1-6, with no clear D. Germline-derived CDR1 and CDR2 are SGHTA and FQGNSA. V lost 0 bases and J 4 bases, leaving 7 bases between the germline ends. The CDR3 is made up of 15 amino acids. The CDR3 is CASSLALGYNSPLHF. The CDR3 DNA is TGTGCCAGCAGCTTAGCGTTGGGTTATAATTCACCCCTCCACTTT.

This clone was counted between two and nine times. The chain links TRBV5-4 to TRBJ2-1; 7 nucleotides match TRBD2. The CDR3 loop spans 15 amino acids. V was clipped by 5 bases and J by 2 bases; unmatched bases: 7. Germline CDR1 SGHNT, CDR2 YYREEE (reference sequence). The CDR3 sequence is CASRGGSNTYNEQFF. The CDR3 DNA is TGTGCCAGCAGGGGCGGGAGTAATACCTACAATGAGCAGTTCTTC. Full variable domain (rest looked up from reference TRBV5-4 and TRBJ2-1): ETGVTQSPTHLIKTRGQQVTLRCSSQSGHNTVSWYQQALGQGPQFIFQYYREEENGRGNFPPRFSGLQFPNYSSELNVNALELDDSALYLCASRGGSNTYNEQFFGPGTRLTVL.

The V and J genes are TRBV28 and TRBJ1-4, with 12 positions matching TRBD1. This CDR3 contains 15 residues. V shed 2 bases, J shed 7 bases, and the junction held 2 bases outside the gene matches. Germline V CDR1 and CDR2: MDHEN, SYDVKM. CDR3 coding DNA: TGTGCCAGCAGTTTACCGGGACAGGGGGCTGAAAAACTGTTTTTT. Residues: CASSLPGQGAEKLFF.

J is TRBJ1-5 and V is TRBV30; D is ambiguous. This CDR3 is 13 amino acids long. The germline gives CDR1 GTSNPN, CDR2 SVGIG (reference sequence). V lost 0 bases and J 9 bases, leaving 12 bases between the germline ends. This chain's CDR3 is CAWSVRADGPQHF. In nucleotides, the CDR3 is TGTGCCTGGAGTGTTAGGGCCGATGGGCCCCAGCATTTT. The variable domain in full, completed from reference TRBV30 and TRBJ1-5, reads SQTIHQWPATLVQPVGSPLSLECTVEGTSNPNLYWYRQAAGRGLQLLFYSVGIGQISSEVPQNLSASRPQDRQFILSSKKLLLSDSGFYLCAWSVRADGPQHFGDGTRLSIL.

The CDR3 region has the DNA TGTGCCAGCAGCCTGAACACAGGGGACACTGAAGCTTTCTTT. Its protein is CASSLNTGDTEAFF. This chain uses TRBV11-2 with TRBJ1-1, with 7 bases fitting TRBD1. V shed 5 bases and J 3 bases; nucleotides not matched to a gene: 6. The V gene's germline CDR1 is SGHAT and CDR2 FQNNGV. The CDR3 runs to 14 residues. The variable domain in full, with the rest retrieved from reference TRBV11-2 and TRBJ1-1, is EAGVAQSPRYKIIEKRQSVAFWCNPISGHATLYWYQQILGQGPKLLIQFQNNGVVDDSQLPKDRFSAERLKGVDSTLKIQPAKLEDSAVYLCASSLNTGDTEAFFGQGTRLTVV.

The chain is built from TRBV12-3 or TRBV12-4 and TRBJ2-5; unclear D gene. CDR3 length equals 13 residues. The V end was cut by 3 bases, the J end by 1 base, with 6 bases between. In DNA form, the CDR3 reads TGTGCCAGCAGTTTTTTCGTCCAAGAGACCCAGTACTTC. It yields the protein CASSFFVQETQYF.

V usage is TRBV7-6 and J usage is TRBJ2-7, with 7 bases that match TRBD2. CDR3 size: 16 residues. CDR1 SGHVS and CDR2 FNYEAQ come from the germline V gene. V lost 4 bases and J lost 5; bases outside the gene matches: 14. This CDR3 reads CASSYEAGTTSDEQYF. The CDR3 DNA reads as TGTGCCAGCAGCTACGAGGCCGGGACTACAAGCGACGAGCAGTACTTC.

This clone has a handful of counts. The gene calls are TRBV6-5 and TRBJ1-2, with 7 bases fitting TRBD1. Trimming cost V 3 bases and J 7 bases; bases outside gene matches: 5. Germline loops: CDR1 MNHEY, CDR2 SVGAGI. The CDR3 loop spans 13 amino acids. The CDR3 loop reads CASSYPGGFGYTF. The CDR3 coding sequence is TGTGCCAGCAGTTATCCAGGGGGATTTGGCTACACCTTC.

The chain recombines TRBV11-1 with TRBJ2-7; D gene ambiguous. This CDR3 spans 15 amino acids. CDR1 and CDR2 from the germline V gene are SGHAT and FQDESV (reference sequence). Trimming removed 5 bases from V and 0 bases from J, with 14 bases in between. Written as DNA, the CDR3 is TGTGCCAGCAGCACGTTGGGCAGCAGCTCCTACGAGCAGTACTTC. Protein: CASSTLGSSSYEQYF.

This chain links TRBV18 with TRBJ2-1; D possibly corresponds to TRBD2 (6 bases). Germline lookup yields CDR1 KGHSH and CDR2 LQKENI. The ends were cut back, 0 bases at V and 0 bases at J, with 15 bases in the middle. This CDR3 region has 18 residues. This chain's CDR3 is CASSPPLGAGSSYNEQFF. The CDR3 nucleotides are TGTGCCAGCTCACCACCCCTCGGAGCGGGCAGCTCCTACAATGAGCAGTTCTTC.

This chain joins TRBV6-5 and TRBJ1-1; D remains unclear. Germline CDR1 and CDR2: MNHEY and SVGAGI. This CDR3 is 12 amino acids long. V was trimmed by 6 bases and J by 3 bases, leaving 8 bases between them. This chain's CDR3 is CASSVSDTEAFF. The CDR3 coding sequence is TGTGCCAGCAGCGTCTCTGACACTGAAGCTTTCTTT.

This chain joins TRBV7-2 and TRBJ2-3; perhaps TRBD2 as D (7 bases). CDR1 and CDR2 (germline): SGHTA, FQGNSA. V lost 2 bases, J lost 8 bases, and 23 bases lay in between. The CDR3 spans 17 residues. Written as DNA, the CDR3 is TGTGCCAGCAGCTTACTCCAACGCGGGGGCGCTTCGGGTACGCAGTATTTT. Protein sequence: CASSLLQRGGASGTQYF.

The chain carries TRBV29-1 and TRBJ2-3; TRBD1 matches at 8 bases. CDR3 length equals 12 residues. Looked up from germline, CDR1 is SQVTM and CDR2 is ANQGSEA. Losses at the gene ends were 6 bases for V and 3 bases for J; bases not matched to a gene: 2. As DNA, the CDR3 is TGCAGCGTACGGACAGGGACAGATACGCAGTATTTT. Translation: CSVRTGTDTQYF.

The chain is built from TRBV10-3 and TRBJ2-5; D uncertain. V gave up 0 bases and J gave up 5 bases, with 19 bases separating them. Germline lookup yields CDR1 ENHRY and CDR2 SYGVKD. The CDR3 is made up of 17 amino acids. CDR3 protein: CAISESLRSSIGETQYF. The CDR3 DNA is TGTGCCATCAGTGAGTCGTTGCGGAGCTCCATTGGTGAGACCCAGTACTTC.

The chain carries TRBV7-3 and TRBJ2-1; D not resolved. This CDR3 is 15 amino acids long. Trimming removed 8 bases at V and 4 bases at J, with 18 bases between. Germline loops: CDR1 SGHTA, CDR2 FQGTGA. CDR3 sequence (DNA): TGTGCCAGCTCGACCTCGGTGGGCTCATACAATGAGCAGTTCTTC. This encodes CASSTSVGSYNEQFF.

V and J are TRBV5-1 and TRBJ2-7; D is uncertain. CDR3 length equals 13 residues. Trimming left V 0 bases short and J 6 bases short, with 10 bases between. In germline, CDR1 is SGHRS, CDR2 YFSETQ. The CDR3: CASSLGWGFEQYF. The CDR3 nucleotides read TGCGCCAGCAGCTTGGGGTGGGGTTTCGAGCAGTACTTC.

A few counts support this clone. The rearrangement uses TRBV19 and TRBJ1-1; D is perhaps TRBD1 (6 bases). The CDR3 is 16 residues long. Germline V gives CDR1 LNHDA, CDR2 SQIVND (reference sequence). The V end lost 3 bases, the J end lost 0 bases, and 14 bases lay between the germline ends. CDR3 DNA sequence: TGTGCCAGTAGTATTTTAGGACAGCTTATGAACACTGAAGCTTTCTTT. This encodes CASSILGQLMNTEAFF.

This chain uses TRBV9 with TRBJ1-2; D is uncertain. Between the trimmed V and J ends, which lost 0 bases and 0 bases, there was a span of 3 bases. The germline V gene has CDR1 SGDLS and CDR2 YYNGEE. This CDR3 spans 13 amino acids. CDR3 sequence reads: CASSVDPNYGYTF. The DNA for the CDR3 is TGTGCCAGCAGCGTAGATCCTAACTATGGCTACACCTTC.

The chain uses TRBV5-4 and TRBJ2-5; TRBD2 might be the D (5 bases). CDR3 length: 15 residues. Per germline, CDR1 SGHNT and CDR2 YYREEE (reference sequence). Deletions cut 4 bases from V and 1 base from J, with 14 bases between. CDR3 sequence: CASSKKVAGQETQYF. The CDR3 DNA reads as TGTGCCAGCAGCAAAAAGGTGGCGGGCCAAGAGACCCAGTACTTC.

CDR3: CASSLGLAGVVEQFF. The CDR3 DNA reads TGCGCCAGCAGCTTGGGACTAGCGGGAGTGGTTGAGCAGTTCTTC. The chain couples TRBV5-1 to TRBJ2-1; 12 bases match TRBD2. V trimming: 0 bases; J trimming: 9 bases; junction bases outside the gene matches: 4. This CDR3 comprises 15 residues. Germline CDR1 and CDR2: SGHRS and YFSETQ. The full variable domain, in which reference TRBV5-1 and TRBJ2-1 provide the parts outside the CDR3, is KAGVTQTPRYLIKTRGQQVTLSCSPISGHRSVSWYQQTPGQGLQFLFEYFSETQRNKGNFPGRFSGRQFSNSRSEMNVSTLELGDSALYLCASSLGLAGVVEQFFGPGTRLTVL.

V usage is TRBV11-1 and J usage is TRBJ2-4; no firm D call. Trimming cost V 4 bases and J 1 base, with 11 bases left between them. The CDR3 contains 15 residues. The germline V gene encodes CDR1 SGHAT and CDR2 FQDESV (reference sequence). CDR3 nucleotides: TGTGCCAGCAGCTCCCCCGGTTCGGCCAAAAACATTCAGTACTTC. Its protein is CASSSPGSAKNIQYF.

This clone appeared a single time. The V and J genes are TRBV5-1 and TRBJ2-1; 11 nucleotides align to TRBD2. From germline, CDR1 is SGHRS and CDR2 YFSETQ. The ends lost 0 bases at V and 3 bases at J; junction bases unmatched: 8. This CDR3 comprises 18 residues. This chain's CDR3 is CASSLGLAGGLFYNEQFF. The CDR3 coding sequence is TGCGCCAGCAGCTTGGGATTAGCGGGGGGGCTATTCTACAATGAGCAGTTCTTC.

The chain carries TRBV5-1 and TRBJ2-1; TRBD1 matches at 7 bases. The V gene's germline CDR1 is SGHRS and CDR2 YFSETQ. Trimming at V came to 4 bases and at J to 5 bases, leaving 3 bases not matched to a gene. The CDR3 runs 13 residues. This chain's CDR3 is CASSMGQNNEQFF. The CDR3, as DNA: TGCGCCAGCAGCATGGGACAGAACAATGAGCAGTTCTTC. The full variable domain, its missing parts supplied by reference TRBV5-1 and TRBJ2-1, is KAGVTQTPRYLIKTRGQQVTLSCSPISGHRSVSWYQQTPGQGLQFLFEYFSETQRNKGNFPGRFSGRQFSNSRSEMNVSTLELGDSALYLCASSMGQNNEQFFGPGTRLTVL.

This chain connects TRBV4-3 to TRBJ2-1; 12 bases align to TRBD2. There are 20 residues in the CDR3. Germline V gene sequence: CDR1 LGHNA, CDR2 YSLEER. With 4 bases clipped from V and 3 bases from J, the junction kept 16 bases outside the gene matches. CDR3 sequence: CASSLLLLAGGTSYYNEQFF. The CDR3, as DNA: TGCGCCAGCAGCCTACTTTTACTAGCGGGAGGCACTTCGTACTACAATGAGCAGTTCTTC.